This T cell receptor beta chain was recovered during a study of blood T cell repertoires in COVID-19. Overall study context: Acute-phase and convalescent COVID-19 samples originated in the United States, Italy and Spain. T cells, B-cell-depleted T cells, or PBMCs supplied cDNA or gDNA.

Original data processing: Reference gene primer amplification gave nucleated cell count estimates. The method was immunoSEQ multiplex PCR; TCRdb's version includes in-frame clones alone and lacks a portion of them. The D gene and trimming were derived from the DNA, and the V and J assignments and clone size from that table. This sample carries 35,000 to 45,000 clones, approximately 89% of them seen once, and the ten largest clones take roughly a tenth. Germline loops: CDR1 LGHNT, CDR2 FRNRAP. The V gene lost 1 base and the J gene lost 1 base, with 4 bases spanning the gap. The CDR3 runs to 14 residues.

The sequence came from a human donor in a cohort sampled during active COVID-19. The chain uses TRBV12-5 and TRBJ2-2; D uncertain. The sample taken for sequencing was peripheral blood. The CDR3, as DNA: TGTGCTAGTGGTTTGGGACTGAACACCGGGGAGCTGTTTTTT. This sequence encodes CASGLGLNTGELFF. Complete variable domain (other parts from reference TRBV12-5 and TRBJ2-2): DARVTQTPRHKVTEMGQEVTMRCQPILGHNTVFWYRQTMMQGLELLAYFRNRAPLDDSGMPKDRFSAEMPDATLATLKIQPSEPRDSAVYFCASGLGLNTGELFFGEGSRLTVL.